This T cell receptor beta chain was found in a study of shared clonotypes between healthy human individuals. Germline V gene data show CDR1 as SNHLY and CDR2 as FYNNEI. The CDR3 contains 12 residues. V was shortened by 7 bases and J by 2 bases, with 5 bases between the two germline ends. Here immunoSEQ multiplex PCR was the method, and the copy in TCRdb shows in-frame clones only, minus some. The repertoire holds 2 million to 3 million clones, with more than 90% as singletons. Memory CD4+ cells were the fraction left after CD45RA+ naive selection. The source material was naive CD4+ T cells sorted from blood. Subset denoted: CD45RA+ positively selected. This chain joins TRBV2 and TRBJ2-2, with D unresolved. This TCR derives from a man aged 18 to 29 in good health. The DNA for the CDR3 is TGTGCCAGCAAGGGAAACACCGGGGAGCTGTTTTTT. Translating it yields CASKGNTGELFF.